This T cell receptor beta chain is drawn from a study of PD-L1 blockade in urothelial cancer. Study details: Specimens of blood held a median count of about 140,000 T cells.

With 4 bases clipped from V and 4 bases from J, the junction kept 9 bases outside the gene matches. This CDR3 is built from 16 residues. Germline CDR1 and CDR2: LNHDA and SQIVND (reference sequence). Here immunoSEQ multiplex PCR was the method, and the copy in TCRdb shows in-frame clones only, minus some. The sample lists about 51,000 clones, more than 75% occurring once. Time point denoted: peripheral blood 6 weeks after treatment start. Patients' cancers were locally advanced or metastatic urothelial carcinomas. This clonotype originated in a man aged 60-69 years with urothelial cancer. The starting material was PBMCs, obtained around atezolizumab (anti-PD-L1) treatment. The V gene is TRBV19, the J gene TRBJ1-3; TRBD1 aligns across 8 bases. CDR3 bases: TGTGCCAGTAGTAAACCAGGGGGCCGAGAAGGAAACACCATATATTTT. Protein: CASSKPGGREGNTIYF. The complete variable domain, with remaining parts taken from reference TRBV19 and TRBJ1-3, reads DGGITQSPKYLFRKEGQNVTLSCEQNLNHDAMYWYRQDPGQGLRLIYYSQIVNDFQKGDIAEGYSVSREKKESFPLTVTSAQKNPTAFYLCASSKPGGREGNTIYFGEGSWLTVV.